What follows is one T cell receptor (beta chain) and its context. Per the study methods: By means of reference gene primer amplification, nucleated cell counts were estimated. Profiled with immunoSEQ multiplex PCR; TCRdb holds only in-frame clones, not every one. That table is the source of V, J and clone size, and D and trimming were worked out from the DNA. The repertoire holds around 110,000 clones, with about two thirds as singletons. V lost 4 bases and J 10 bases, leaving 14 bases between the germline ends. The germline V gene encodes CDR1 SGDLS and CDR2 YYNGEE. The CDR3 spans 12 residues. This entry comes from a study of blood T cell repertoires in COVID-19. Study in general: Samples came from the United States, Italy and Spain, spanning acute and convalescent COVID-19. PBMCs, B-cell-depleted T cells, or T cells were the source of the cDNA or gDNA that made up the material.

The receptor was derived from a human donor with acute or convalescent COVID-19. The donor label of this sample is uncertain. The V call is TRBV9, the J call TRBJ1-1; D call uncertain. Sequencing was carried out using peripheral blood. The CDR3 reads CASSPHEGPAFF. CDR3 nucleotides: TGTGCCAGCAGCCCCCATGAGGGCCCAGCTTTCTTT. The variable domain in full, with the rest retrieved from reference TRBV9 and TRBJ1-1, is DSGVTQTPKHLITATGQRVTLRCSPRSGDLSVYWYQQSLDQGLQFLIQYYNGEERAKGNILERFSAQQFPDLHSELNLSSLELGDSALYFCASSPHEGPAFFGQGTRLTVV.